The 15 T cell receptor beta chains below come from one sample, sequenced in a study of T cell repertoires in cytomegalovirus infection. These receptors have no known antigen. TCRdb re-called the reads through MiXCR, storing one row per CDR3 protein. Here the sample spans approximately 730,000 distinct CDR3 sequences, 25% to 35% being singletons. The material was cultured CD8+ T cells from PBMCs, obtained from culture after CMV antigen stimulation. All receptors come from a human donor in good health (CMV status not recorded). Some clones in this sample may be carry-over from other donors' samples.

This clonotype came up many times. CDR3 nucleotide sequence: TGTGCCAGCAGCTTAGACCCGGGGTGGGGGAACACTGAAGCTTTCTTT. Translating gives CASSLDPGWGNTEAFF. The gene calls are TRBV7-2 and TRBJ1-1; no clear D gene. This CDR3 spans 16 amino acids. CDR1 and CDR2 (germline): SGHTA, FQGNSA. The ends were cut back, 1 base at V and 1 base at J, with 13 bases in the middle.

This clonotype has ten or more counts. The CDR3 spells CASGDRLDTGELFF. DNA for the CDR3: TGTGCCAGTGGGGACAGGCTGGACACCGGGGAGCTGTTTTTT. The V and J genes are TRBV6-1 and TRBJ2-2; 8 bases are shared with TRBD1. The ends lost 9 bases at V and 3 bases at J; junction bases unmatched: 6. CDR3 length: 14 amino acids. The V gene's germline CDR1 is MNHNS and CDR2 SASEGT.

This clonotype was counted many times. The V call is TRBV7-8, the J call TRBJ1-6, with TRBD1 as a possible D gene (5 bases). V dropped 1 base and J dropped 7 bases, with 14 bases sitting between them. CDR1 SGHVS and CDR2 FQNEAQ come from the germline V gene. The length of the CDR3 is 16 residues. CDR3 sequence: CASSLGAGTGNSPLHF. CDR3 DNA: TGTGCCAGCAGCTTAGGGGCAGGGACGGGGAATTCACCCCTCCACTTT.

The rearrangement uses TRBV24-1 and TRBJ1-2; no definite D call. Germline V gene sequence: CDR1 KGHDR, CDR2 SFDVKD. V lost 7 bases, J lost 4 bases, and 6 bases lay in between. The CDR3 is 11 amino acids. CDR3 sequence: CATRGSYGYTF. The CDR3 nucleotides read TGTGCCACCAGAGGATCCTATGGCTACACCTTC.

The chain employs TRBV18 and TRBJ2-3; 8 bases are a match to TRBD2. Germline V gene lookup returns CDR1 KGHSH and CDR2 LQKENI. The CDR3 contains 16 residues. J lost 2 bases, V lost 1 base, and 5 bases had no gene match. The CDR3 is CASSPQSGGNTDTQYF. CDR3 bases: TGTGCCAGCTCACCACAAAGCGGGGGAAACACAGATACGCAGTATTTT.

This clonotype was observed a handful of times. The genes are TRBV4-1 and TRBJ1-1, with D unresolved. Germline V gene sequence: CDR1 MGHRA, CDR2 YSYEKL. The CDR3 sequence is 15 residues long. V lost 4 bases and J lost 6, with 18 bases in between. The CDR3 coding sequence is TGCGCCAGCAGCCCGGGAGGAACCCTCGACTCTGAAGCTTTCTTT. Protein sequence: CASSPGGTLDSEAFF.

This clonotype was found a few times. This chain links TRBV7-9 with TRBJ1-6; 8 bases fit TRBD1. Per germline, CDR1 SEHNR and CDR2 FQNEAQ (reference sequence). V dropped 5 bases and J dropped 6; count of bases not matched to a gene: 6. There are 15 residues in the CDR3. The DNA of the CDR3 is TGTGCCAGCAGCGGGCAGACAGGGGTTAATTCACCCCTCCACTTT. Residues: CASSGQTGVNSPLHF.

There are a few counts of this clonotype. The chain joins TRBV29-1 to TRBJ2-7; a weak D match, TRBD2 (7 bases). This CDR3 spans 14 amino acids. CDR1 is SQVTM, CDR2 ANQGSEA, per germline. Trimming stripped 1 base from V and 3 bases from J, with 13 bases between. DNA of the CDR3: TGCAGCGTTGAAGGCGGGGGCGCAATCTACGAGCAGTACTTC. It translates to CSVEGGGAIYEQYF.

This clonotype was observed many times. The J gene is TRBJ2-3, the V gene TRBV7-9, with TRBD2 matching over 7 bases. Germline assignment: CDR1 SEHNR and CDR2 FQNEAQ (reference sequence). This CDR3 is 15 amino acids long. Trimming cost V 0 bases and J 1 base; bases outside gene matches: 1. The chain's CDR3 is CASSLAAGRTDTQYF. As DNA, the CDR3 is TGTGCCAGCAGCTTAGCAGCGGGACGCACAGATACGCAGTATTTT.

The chain joins TRBV6-5 to TRBJ1-2, with unresolved D. Trimming cost V 1 base and J 4 bases, with 22 bases left between them. The germline V gene has CDR1 MNHEY and CDR2 SVGAGI. CDR3 length: 18 amino acids. The CDR3 region is CASSYFPRGLEQSYGYTF. DNA for the CDR3: TGTGCCAGCAGTTACTTTCCTCGAGGTTTGGAACAGAGCTATGGCTACACCTTC.

This chain uses TRBV19 with TRBJ1-2; 10 positions agree with TRBD1. CDR1 is LNHDA and CDR2 is SQIVND in the germline V gene (reference sequence). The CDR3 extends over 15 amino acids. Trimming cost V 5 bases and J 4 bases; bases outside gene matches: 7. In nucleotides, the CDR3 is TGTGCCAGTAGTGCGGGACAGGGGATTGTCTATGGCTACACCTTC. It encodes CASSAGQGIVYGYTF.

The gene calls are TRBV6-5 and TRBJ2-7; no definite D call. The CDR3 consists of 13 residues. CDR1 MNHEY and CDR2 SVGAGI come from the germline V gene. Trimming removed 0 bases at V and 3 bases at J, with 6 bases between. This CDR3 is CASSYSPFYEQYF. The CDR3 bases are TGTGCCAGCAGTTACTCCCCCTTCTACGAGCAGTACTTC.

Only a few counts were recorded for this clonotype. V usage is TRBV19 and J usage is TRBJ2-1; a weak D match, TRBD2 (5 bases). The V end lost 5 bases, the J end lost 7 bases, and 15 bases lay between the germline ends. Germline CDR1 reads LNHDA; CDR2 reads SQIVND (reference sequence). This CDR3 has 14 residues. The CDR3 reads CASSPPEDLNEQFF. The CDR3 bases are TGTGCCAGTAGTCCCCCGGAGGACCTGAATGAGCAGTTCTTC.

At least ten counts were recorded for this clonotype. The rearrangement uses TRBV6-1 and TRBJ1-5, with no clear D. There are 14 residues in the CDR3. V lost 2 bases and J 0 bases, leaving 5 bases between the germline ends. Germline loops: CDR1 MNHNS, CDR2 SASEGT. CDR3 DNA sequence: TGTGCCAGCAGTGAATTCGGTAGCAATCAGCCCCAGCATTTT. Its protein is CASSEFGSNQPQHF.

The chain recombines TRBV19 with TRBJ2-1; 8 positions match TRBD1. Germline trimming cut 2 bases from V and 2 bases from J; bases unmatched to any gene: 2. Germline V gives CDR1 LNHDA, CDR2 SQIVND (reference sequence). This CDR3 is 15 amino acids long. CDR3 in DNA: TGTGCCAGTAGTATAAAGGACAGGGCCTACAATGAGCAGTTCTTC. It is translated as CASSIKDRAYNEQFF.